This T cell receptor beta chain was captured by sequencing in a study of blood T cell repertoires in COVID-19. V gave up 7 bases and J gave up 0 bases; unmatched junction bases: 12. The CDR3 consists of 18 residues. In germline, CDR1 is SQVTM, CDR2 ANQGSEA. TCRdb's copy holds only in-frame clones and misses some; the assay was immunoSEQ multiplex PCR. This table holds more than 200,000 clones, over 80% found once. The J gene is TRBJ2-1, the V gene TRBV29-1; TRBD2 matches at 13 bases. Specimen: PBMCs or T cells enriched from blood (not recorded which). The sequence was obtained from a woman aged 25 to 39 who had been exposed to COVID-19. The CDR3, as DNA: TGCAGCGCACTTGGGACTAGCGGGGAAACCCACTCCTACAATGAGCAGTTCTTC. Translation: CSALGTSGETHSYNEQFF.